The 28 T cell receptor beta chains given below trace back to one sample, sequenced in a study of blood T cell repertoires in COVID-19. TCRdb's copy holds only in-frame clones and misses some; the assay was immunoSEQ multiplex PCR. The table records about 170,000 clones, around 80% of them present only once. Source material: peripheral blood. The source of these receptors is a woman of 80 years or more with acute or convalescent COVID-19.

This clone was seen more than once but under ten times. This chain connects TRBV6-2 or TRBV6-3 to TRBJ2-1; 10 bases fit TRBD2. The ends lost 4 bases at V and 4 bases at J; junction bases unmatched: 16. The CDR3 covers 19 residues. Germline CDR1 MNHEY, CDR2 SVGEGT. Here the CDR3 DNA reads TGTGCCAGCAGTTCCTTGTGGGGAGCGGGAGGGCCGGGGTACAATGAGCAGTTCTTC. This sequence encodes CASSSLWGAGGPGYNEQFF.

Here the CDR3 DNA reads TGTGCCAGCAGTGAGGAGGGCGAAAATTCACCCCTCCACTTT. Its protein product is CASSEEGENSPLHF. The chain joins TRBV6-1 to TRBJ1-6; D is uncertain. V lost 3 bases and J 7 bases, leaving 10 bases between the germline ends. The CDR3 contains 14 residues. CDR1 and CDR2 from the germline V gene are MNHNS and SASEGT.

The rearrangement uses TRBV7-8 and TRBJ2-5, with 12 bases that match TRBD2. This CDR3 has 18 residues. Trimming removed 5 bases from V and 7 bases from J; junction bases left unmatched: 17. Germline-derived CDR1 and CDR2 are SGHVS and FQNEAQ. The DNA for the CDR3 is TGTGCCAGCAGCCTAGTTCCTGGACTAGCGGGACCTATGGGGACCCAGTACTTC. It translates to CASSLVPGLAGPMGTQYF.

V gene TRBV5-4 combines with J gene TRBJ2-6; D ambiguous. Trimming cost V 0 bases and J 3 bases, with 4 bases left between them. In germline, CDR1 is SGHNT, CDR2 YYREEE (reference sequence). The CDR3 is 14 amino acids. This CDR3 reads CASSLESGANVLTF. DNA of the CDR3: TGTGCCAGCAGCTTGGAGAGTGGGGCCAACGTCCTGACTTTC.

The chain carries TRBV11-2 and TRBJ1-6; 12 bases align to TRBD1. V shed 6 bases and J 2 bases; nucleotides not matched to a gene: 11. Germline CDR1 is SGHAT and CDR2 is FQNNGV. This CDR3 comprises 19 residues. The DNA for the CDR3 is TGTGCCAGCAGTCGGACCGGGACAGGGGGCAACCCCTATAATTCACCCCTCCACTTT. As protein: CASSRTGTGGNPYNSPLHF.

The chain employs TRBV27 and TRBJ1-6, with D hard to call. V lost 5 bases and J lost 0, with 11 bases in between. CDR1 and CDR2 from the germline V gene are MNHEY and SMNVEV (reference sequence). CDR3 length: 16 residues. The CDR3 DNA reads TGTGCCAGCAGTCCCTCATGGAGCTCCTATAATTCACCCCTCCACTTT. Residues: CASSPSWSSYNSPLHF.

This clone is a singleton in its sample. This rearrangement joins TRBV3-1 (or the pseudogene TRBV3-2) to TRBJ1-5, with 8 bases lining up with TRBD1. The trim removed 1 base at V and 4 bases at J, leaving 6 bases unmatched. This CDR3 is 16 amino acids long. Germline lookup yields CDR1 LGHDT and CDR2 YNNKEL (reference sequence). CDR3: CASSQAPGGFNQPQHF. The CDR3 DNA sequence: TGTGCCAGCAGCCAAGCCCCAGGGGGCTTTAATCAGCCCCAGCATTTT.

This rearrangement joins TRBV5-4 to TRBJ2-7; tentative D call: TRBD2 (6 bases). Per germline, CDR1 SGHNT and CDR2 YYREEE (reference sequence). V was cut by 4 bases and J by 5 bases, with 19 bases left in between. The CDR3 runs 15 residues. CDR3 coding DNA: TGTGCCAGCAGCCTTAGCGGACCGACTTCCGACGAGCAGTACTTC. It codes for CASSLSGPTSDEQYF.

This chain uses TRBV7-2 with TRBJ2-1; D call uncertain. V lost 5 bases to trimming and J lost 1 base, with 9 bases between them. Per the germline V gene, CDR1 is SGHTA and CDR2 is FQGNSA. The CDR3 runs to 14 residues. As DNA, the CDR3 is TGTGCCAGCAGCCCACGACAATCCTACAATGAGCAGTTCTTC. This encodes CASSPRQSYNEQFF.

This clone was observed a few times. The rearrangement joins TRBV19 to TRBJ1-1; the match to TRBD1 covers 8 bases. This CDR3 contains 14 residues. Unmatched junction bases numbered 5, after V lost 7 bases and J lost 1 base. Germline V lookup: CDR1 LNHDA, CDR2 SQIVND (reference sequence). The CDR3 spells CASTRQGRNTEAFF. DNA of the CDR3: TGTGCCAGTACCCGACAGGGGCGGAACACTGAAGCTTTCTTT.

This clone was seen a single time. This rearrangement joins TRBV5-4 to TRBJ2-4; 8 nucleotides line up with TRBD2. Trimming took 4 bases from V and 16 from J; bases not matched to a gene: 25. The CDR3 contains 17 residues. Germline loops: CDR1 SGHNT, CDR2 YYREEE (reference sequence). The CDR3 is CASSHGGGLAGGKGIYF. CDR3 in DNA: TGTGCCAGCAGCCACGGCGGGGGCCTAGCGGGCGGAAAGGGGATTTACTTC.

CDR3 sequence: CAARDRGGKTEAFF. CDR3 DNA sequence: TGTGCCGCCCGGGACAGGGGGGGGAAGACTGAAGCTTTCTTT. The J gene is TRBJ1-1, the V gene TRBV10-3; 11 positions match TRBD1. The V segment lost 11 bases and the J segment 5 bases; nucleotides outside the gene matches: 10. CDR1 and CDR2 from the germline V gene are ENHRY and SYGVKD. The CDR3 loop spans 14 amino acids.

The chain employs TRBV10-3 and TRBJ2-5; TRBD2 agrees at 10 bases. The CDR3 consists of 16 residues. J gave up 5 bases and V 4 bases, and 10 bases lay outside the gene matches. CDR1 is ENHRY and CDR2 is SYGVKD in the germline V gene. The CDR3 bases are TGTGCCATCAGTGTGGGGGTAGCGGGAGGCGGGGAGACCCAGTACTTC. Translated, it gives CAISVGVAGGGETQYF.

The chain is built from TRBV4-3 and TRBJ1-6; D uncertain. This CDR3 contains 14 residues. Trimming took off 2 bases at V and 10 bases at J, with 12 bases between the two ends. Germline CDR1 LGHNA, CDR2 YSLEER. DNA for the CDR3: TGCGCCAGCAGCCAATTGACTTCCTCCTCACCCCTCCACTTT. Protein: CASSQLTSSSPLHF.

The chain uses TRBV9 and TRBJ2-3; TRBD2 matches at 8 bases. Trimming cost V 3 bases and J 14 bases; bases outside gene matches: 8. Looked up from germline, CDR1 is SGDLS and CDR2 is YYNGEE. The CDR3 length is 12 residues. Written as DNA, the CDR3 is TGTGCCAGCAGCGGAGGAGCGGGAGCCCTGTATTTT. Translated: CASSGGAGALYF. Full variable domain (outside the CDR3, taken from reference TRBV9 and TRBJ2-3): DSGVTQTPKHLITATGQRVTLRCSPRSGDLSVYWYQQSLDQGLQFLIQYYNGEERAKGNILERFSAQQFPDLHSELNLSSLELGDSALYFCASSGGAGALYFGPGTRLTVL.

The gene calls are TRBV6-5 and TRBJ2-5; 12 positions agree with TRBD1. The germline CDR1 and CDR2 sequences are MNHEY and SVGAGI. The ends lost 6 bases at V and 5 bases at J; junction bases unmatched: 7. The CDR3 is 15 amino acids. Here the CDR3 DNA reads TGTGCCAGCAGCTCAGGGACAGGGGGCCTGGAGACCCAGTACTTC. Its protein is CASSSGTGGLETQYF.

The CDR3 bases are TGTGCCAGCAAGGAGGCCACCTATAATTCACCCCTCCACTTT. Translating it yields CASKEATYNSPLHF. The gene calls are TRBV2 and TRBJ1-6, with D unresolved. CDR1 is SNHLY and CDR2 is FYNNEI in the germline V gene. The V end was cut by 7 bases, the J end by 2 bases, with 9 bases between. The CDR3 has 14 residues. The whole variable domain, filled in from reference TRBV2 and TRBJ1-6, reads EPEVTQTPSHQVTQMGQEVILRCVPISNHLYFYWYRQILGQKVEFLVSFYNNEISEKSEIFDDQFSVERPDGSNFTLKIRSTKLEDSAMYFCASKEATYNSPLHFGNGTRLTVT.

The V gene is TRBV5-4, the J gene TRBJ2-3; 8 positions match TRBD2. CDR3 length: 14 amino acids. Germline V gene data show CDR1 as SGHNT and CDR2 as YYREEE (reference sequence). With V trimmed by 3 bases and J by 2 bases, 2 bases remained unmatched. The CDR3 spells CASSSSGPTDTQYF. In DNA, the CDR3 is TGTGCCAGCAGCTCTAGCGGGCCCACAGATACGCAGTATTTT. The variable domain in full, completed from reference TRBV5-4 and TRBJ2-3, reads ETGVTQSPTHLIKTRGQQVTLRCSSQSGHNTVSWYQQALGQGPQFIFQYYREEENGRGNFPPRFSGLQFPNYSSELNVNALELDDSALYLCASSSSGPTDTQYFGPGTRLTVL.

This clone appeared a few times. The chain has TRBV5-6 and TRBJ2-7; 9 positions agree with TRBD2. The length of the CDR3 is 14 residues. Losses at the gene ends were 7 bases for V and 0 bases for J; bases not matched to a gene: 5. The germline gives CDR1 SGHDT, CDR2 YYEEEE. The CDR3 sequence is CASSLAGTSYEQYF. CDR3 nucleotides: TGTGCCAGCTCCCTAGCGGGAACCTCCTACGAGCAGTACTTC.

The chain is built from TRBV7-9 and TRBJ2-2; 8 nucleotides match TRBD1. J lost 7 bases, V lost 6 bases, and 4 bases had no gene match. CDR1 SEHNR and CDR2 FQNEAQ come from the germline V gene (reference sequence). The CDR3 length is 13 residues. CDR3 in DNA: TGTGCCAGCAGTGTACAGGGGGGCGGGGAGCTGTTTTTT. This encodes CASSVQGGGELFF.

This chain connects TRBV10-2 to TRBJ1-2; D possibly corresponds to TRBD1 (6 bases). This CDR3 has 16 residues. CDR1 and CDR2 (germline): WSHSY, SAAADI. V lost 7 bases to trimming and J lost 6 bases, with 24 bases between them. This CDR3 reads CASTHDRLFVKNGYTF. DNA for the CDR3: TGCGCCAGCACCCACGACAGGTTGTTCGTTAAAAATGGCTACACCTTC.

The chain is built from TRBV6-5 and TRBJ2-1; the D gene is possibly TRBD2 (6 bases). This CDR3 has 15 residues. Germline CDR1 is MNHEY and CDR2 is SVGAGI. V dropped 4 bases and J dropped 15 bases, with 25 bases sitting between them. The CDR3 sequence is CASSSHGTPMGGGFF. The CDR3 DNA reads as TGTGCCAGCAGTTCCCACGGGACCCCTATGGGAGGAGGGTTCTTC.

This chain joins TRBV6-1 and TRBJ2-5, with D possibly matching TRBD2 (5 bases). Trimming took 0 bases from V and 2 from J, leaving 10 bases between them. This CDR3 contains 15 residues. Germline V gene lookup returns CDR1 MNHNS and CDR2 SASEGT. The CDR3, as DNA: TGTGCCAGCAGTGAAGCGCGGGTCCAACAAGAGACCCAGTACTTC. Its translation is CASSEARVQQETQYF.

This clone was recorded once. The rearrangement joins TRBV27 to TRBJ1-3; TRBD1 might be the D (6 bases). The CDR3 runs 11 residues. CDR1 and CDR2 from the germline V gene are MNHEY and SMNVEV (reference sequence). V was trimmed by 7 bases and J by 7 bases, leaving 8 bases between them. CDR3 sequence: CASKRGNTIYF. The CDR3, as DNA: TGTGCCAGCAAGAGGGGGAACACCATATATTTT.

V is TRBV12-3 or TRBV12-4 and J is TRBJ2-5; 7 bases are a match to TRBD2. This CDR3 region has 12 residues. V lost 7 bases and J lost 7; bases outside the gene matches: 6. This CDR3 is CASTPGGGTQYF. CDR3 coding DNA: TGTGCCAGCACCCCTGGGGGGGGGACCCAGTACTTC.

There are many counts of this clone. J is TRBJ1-5 and V is TRBV19, with 10 positions matching TRBD1. Germline V lookup: CDR1 LNHDA, CDR2 SQIVND (reference sequence). Trimming removed 0 bases from V and 3 bases from J; junction bases left unmatched: 5. The CDR3 extends over 17 amino acids. Here the CDR3 reads CASSIESDRGPNQPQHF. CDR3 DNA: TGTGCCAGTAGTATAGAGTCCGACAGGGGGCCCAATCAGCCCCAGCATTTT.

The chain employs TRBV29-1 and TRBJ1-1; tentatively, D is TRBD1 (5 bases). V lost 5 bases to trimming and J lost 4 bases, with 11 bases between them. Germline CDR1 is SQVTM and CDR2 is ANQGSEA. This CDR3 has 12 amino acids. The CDR3 DNA follows: TGCAGCGTTTTTGTCGGGGGCACTGAAGCTTTCTTT. Translating gives CSVFVGGTEAFF. Together with reference TRBV29-1 and TRBJ1-1, the CDR3 gives the full variable domain: SAVISQKPSRDICQRGTSLTIQCQVDSQVTMMFWYRQQPGQSLTLIATANQGSEATYESGFVIDKFPISRPNLTFSTLTVSNMSPEDSSIYLCSVFVGGTEAFFGQGTRLTVV.

The chain couples TRBV10-3 to TRBJ1-5; 9 nucleotides align to TRBD1. Germline CDR1 and CDR2: ENHRY and SYGVKD. J gave up 1 base and V 7 bases, and 2 bases lay outside the gene matches. The CDR3 has 14 amino acids. The CDR3 reads CAIKGQGSNQPQHF. As DNA, the CDR3 is TGTGCCATCAAGGGACAGGGCAGCAATCAGCCCCAGCATTTT.